This entry concerns a single TCR beta chain. This sample is part of a study of tumor-infiltrating lymphocytes in primary liver carcinoma. The input was roughly 0.5 ug total RNA; TCR beta cDNA was made from it with a constant-region primer. Researchers made the TCR beta libraries by running three nested multiplex PCR rounds with slightly modified ARM-PCR. Researchers ran the first two PCR rounds for roughly 10 cycles each with TRBV1-TRBV30 forward primers and a C-beta reverse primer. MiXCR was run by TCRdb on the multiplex PCR reads, yielding one entry per CDR3 protein. The sample has 90,000 to 100,000 distinct CDR3 sequences, more than 65% seen once. Unsorted bulk tissue, about 19-32 mg of it, served as the source for co-extraction of RNA and DNA. The CDR3 length is 13 residues. CDR1 and CDR2 (germline): WSHSY, SAAADI. The germline V and J ends were trimmed by 3 bases and 1 base, with 6 bases remaining between them.

The rearrangement links TRBV10-2 to TRBJ1-2; D is unclear. Sequenced sample: liver tumor tissue from sampling region 5. As for subset: tumor region T5, tumor centre. This receptor was identified in a woman aged 55 to 70 with primary liver carcinoma and hepatitis B virus infection. CDR3 sequence (DNA): TGCGCCAGCAGTGAAGTCGTTAACTATGGCTACACCTTC. This sequence encodes CASSEVVNYGYTF.